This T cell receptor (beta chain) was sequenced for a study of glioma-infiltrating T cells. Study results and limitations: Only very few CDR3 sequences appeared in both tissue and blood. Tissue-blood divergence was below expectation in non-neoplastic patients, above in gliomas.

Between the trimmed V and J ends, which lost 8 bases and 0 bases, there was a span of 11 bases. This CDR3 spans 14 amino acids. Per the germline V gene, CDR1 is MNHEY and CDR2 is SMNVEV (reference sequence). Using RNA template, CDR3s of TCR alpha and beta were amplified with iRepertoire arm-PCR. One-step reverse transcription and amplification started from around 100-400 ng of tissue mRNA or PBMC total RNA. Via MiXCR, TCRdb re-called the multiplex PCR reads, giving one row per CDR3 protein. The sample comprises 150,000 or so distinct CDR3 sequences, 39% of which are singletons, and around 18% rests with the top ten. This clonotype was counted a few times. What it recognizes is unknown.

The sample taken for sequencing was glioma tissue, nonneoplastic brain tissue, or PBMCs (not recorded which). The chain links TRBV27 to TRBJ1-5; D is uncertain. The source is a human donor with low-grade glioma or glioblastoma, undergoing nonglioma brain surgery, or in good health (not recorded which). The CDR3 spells CASAPHFSNQPQHF. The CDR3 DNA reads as TGTGCCAGCGCTCCACACTTTAGCAATCAGCCCCAGCATTTT.